The 12 T cell receptor beta chains listed next were all sequenced from one sample in a study of cytotoxic CD8 clonotypes in ibrutinib-treated CLL. TCRdb's table, derived via immunoSEQ multiplex PCR, lists solely in-frame clones and lacks some. Of 90,000 to 150,000 clones listed, about 53% are singletons. The sample here was PBMCs, taken after 24 months of ibrutinib treatment. The source is a human donor with chronic lymphocytic leukemia.

This sequence joins TRBV25-1 and TRBJ1-4; D not certain. The CDR3 contains 16 residues. The V end lost 3 bases, the J end lost 7 bases, and 18 bases lay between the germline ends. Germline-derived CDR1 and CDR2 are MGHDK and SYGVNS. The CDR3 loop is CASSDYSSVTSEKLFF. The CDR3 DNA reads as TGTGCCAGCAGTGATTACAGCTCGGTTACAAGTGAAAAACTGTTTTTT.

V usage is TRBV28 and J usage is TRBJ1-2; D might be TRBD1 (5 bases). CDR3 length: 14 amino acids. Trimming pared 6 bases from V and 1 base from J, leaving 12 bases between. The germline CDR1 and CDR2 sequences are MDHEN and SYDVKM. CDR3 nucleotide sequence: TGTGCCAGCAGGCCCTCGGGGGTTAACTATGGCTACACCTTC. This codes for CASRPSGVNYGYTF.

The V and J genes are TRBV10-1 and TRBJ1-2; no reliable D call. The V and J ends lost 0 bases and 5 bases respectively, with 7 bases between them. The CDR3 runs to 13 residues. The germline CDR1 and CDR2 sequences are WNHNN and SYGVQD (reference sequence). The CDR3 DNA reads TGCGCCAGCAGTGAGTCTGTTAGTTATGGCTACACCTTC. It encodes CASSESVSYGYTF.

The rearrangement joins TRBV5-6 to TRBJ2-5; D unclear. Germline CDR1 is SGHDT and CDR2 is YYEEEE. This CDR3 has 11 residues. Trimming removed 4 bases at V and 7 bases at J, with 8 bases between. The CDR3 spells CASSLTGTQYF. Here the CDR3 DNA reads TGTGCCAGCAGCCTTACGGGGACCCAGTACTTC.

The chain uses TRBV7-6 and TRBJ2-5; D not certain. V lost 6 bases, J lost 4 bases, and 9 bases lay in between. Germline lookup yields CDR1 SGHVS and CDR2 FNYEAQ. The CDR3 consists of 12 residues. Here the CDR3 reads CASSLGIETQYF. DNA for the CDR3: TGTGCCAGCAGTCTCGGTATAGAGACCCAGTACTTC. Drawing the rest from reference TRBV7-6 and TRBJ2-5, the complete variable domain is GAGVSQSPRYKVTKRGQDVALRCDPISGHVSLYWYRQALGQGPEFLTYFNYEAQQDKSGLPNDRFSAERPEGSISTLTIQRTEQRDSAMYRCASSLGIETQYFGPGTRLLVL.

The gene calls are TRBV7-2 and TRBJ2-3, with 7 bases that match TRBD1. The germline gives CDR1 SGHTA, CDR2 FQGNSA. The V and J ends lost 5 bases and 4 bases, in that order; junction bases with no gene match: 9. There are 15 residues in the CDR3. CDR3 sequence: CASSRQGQGSDTQYF. The CDR3 nucleotides are TGTGCCAGCAGCCGACAGGGTCAAGGGTCAGATACGCAGTATTTT.

This sequence joins TRBV5-6 and TRBJ2-7; TRBD2 might be the D (6 bases). Germline-derived CDR1 and CDR2 are SGHDT and YYEEEE. V lost 0 bases and J 9 bases, leaving 13 bases between the germline ends. The CDR3 extends over 13 amino acids. This CDR3 reads CASSLAQGGGQYF. The CDR3 bases are TGTGCCAGCAGCTTGGCGCAGGGAGGCGGGCAGTACTTC.

The chain combines TRBV6-6 with TRBJ2-7; maybe TRBD2 (5 bases). Germline CDR1 reads MNHNY; CDR2 reads SVGAGI (reference sequence). Trimming took off 5 bases at V and 6 bases at J, with 8 bases between the two ends. The CDR3 consists of 11 residues. The CDR3 DNA follows: TGTGCCAGCAGTCCCCGGGGCGAGCAGTACTTC. As protein: CASSPRGEQYF.

This chain uses TRBV18 with TRBJ1-2, with D unclear. Germline values: CDR1 KGHSH, CDR2 LQKENI. This CDR3 has 17 amino acids. The germline V and J ends were trimmed by 1 base and 3 bases, with 18 bases remaining between them. This chain's CDR3 is CASSPLRATNLDYGYTF. The CDR3 coding sequence is TGTGCCAGCTCACCACTGCGGGCGACAAATCTTGACTATGGCTACACCTTC.

The chain uses TRBV2 and TRBJ2-3; 7 bases map to TRBD1. V lost 6 bases to trimming and J lost 5 bases; unmatched junction nucleotides: 5. Germline CDR1 and CDR2: SNHLY and FYNNEI. This CDR3 is 13 amino acids long. For the CDR3, the DNA is TGTGCCAGCAGGAGGGGGCCTGAAGATACGCAGTATTTT. Protein sequence: CASRRGPEDTQYF.

This clone turned up a few times. This chain links TRBV15 with TRBJ2-1; D gene ambiguous. The CDR3 is 12 amino acids. Trimming stripped 5 bases from V and 7 bases from J, with 9 bases between. Germline CDR1 reads LNHNV; CDR2 reads YYDKDF (reference sequence). The CDR3 sequence is CATSPQPNEQFF. CDR3 DNA: TGTGCCACCAGCCCCCAGCCAAATGAGCAGTTCTTC.

The rearrangement joins TRBV6-1 to TRBJ1-1; D is perhaps TRBD1 (6 bases). Between the trimmed V and J ends, which lost 6 bases and 4 bases, there was a span of 15 bases. In germline, CDR1 is MNHNS, CDR2 SASEGT. There are 14 residues in the CDR3. The CDR3 nucleotides read TGTGCCAGCAGACAGGGAACCTCGGGCACTGAAGCTTTCTTT. Translation gives CASRQGTSGTEAFF.